What follows describes a single TCR beta chain. The antigen is unknown. The data belong to a study of OX40 agonist ivuxolimab in advanced cancers. Study background: The group had a mean age of around 60 years, ranged from about 23 to 79, and was 80% to 85% male. Antecedent anti-PD-1, anti-PD-L1 or anti-CTLA-4 therapy was permissible, with over 35% having received some.

Repertoires were generated with immunoSEQ multiplex PCR, while TCRdb's copy carries only in-frame clones and drops some. The table has under 50,000 clones, nearly 80% seen once. Study results and caveats: No antigen was identified for the clonally expanded peripheral T cells. CD8+ T cells showed, on average, more clonal expansion than CD4+ cells.

The input for sequencing was CD4+ or CD8+ T cells sorted from blood, taken in a trial of the OX40 agonist ivuxolimab. The sequence was obtained from an adult with an advanced solid tumor such as melanoma, head and neck, liver or kidney cancer.

CDR3 sequence (DNA): TGTGCCACCGGAGAATCACCTGGAAACACCATATATTTT. Translating it yields CATGESPGNTIYF. The rearrangement uses TRBV2 and TRBJ1-3; D gene uncertain. The CDR3 has 13 residues. V lost 10 bases and J 2 bases, leaving 12 bases between the germline ends. The germline V gene encodes CDR1 SNHLY and CDR2 FYNNEI.